This T cell receptor (beta chain) was documented in a study of T cell repertoires in cytomegalovirus infection (dated by TCRdb to about 2019). Broadly, across the study: Because public TCR beta signatures pointed to carriage of CMV infection together with the matching HLA type, the HLA type of each donor mattered for the analysis. Results the study describes overall, beyond this receptor: In both this cohort and an independent roughly 350-donor cohort, the cumulative frequency of public TCR beta family members distinguished carriers of CMV infection plus the relevant HLA type. The ex vivo response was dominated by HLA-C-restricted CMV-specific TCR beta clonotypes, which also provided the single most frequent clonotype in two of eight donors.

Trimming at the junction amounts to 5 bases on V and 1 base on J, and the germline ends lie 11 bases apart. The CDR3 sequence holds 14 residues, the cysteine and phenylalanine included. CDR3 DNA is the only sequence kept; it has 42 bases, read in frame from the first base. Comment on this clonotype: No antigen is known for it. Nothing much larger sits one base from this clone, and base qualities are not available.

For sequencing, an Illumina HiSeq 1500 was employed. TCRdb cleaned the public reads at Q25 with fastp, built clones with MiXCR and kept in-frame beta chains. Every CDR3 protein is listed once, alongside the most common genes and DNA of its rows. For this sample there are some 700,000 distinct CDR3 sequences; under 40% appear just once. The ten most abundant clones make up around 2.6% of the sample. The sample was PBMCs. The origin of this receptor is a human donor in good health (CMV status not recorded). Some clones in this sample may be carry-over from other donors' samples. In this chain, TRBV12-3 or TRBV12-4 is recombined with TRBJ2-5; the D gene assignment is ambiguous. The CDR3 loop reads CASSAADGQETQYF. The DNA is TGTGCCAGCAGTGCGGCGGACGGCCAAGAGACCCAGTACTTC.